Listed here are 7 T cell receptor beta chains from one sample, sequenced in a study of cytomegalovirus exposure and HLA in healthy donors (dated by TCRdb to 2016 to 2017). Receptors were amplified or captured by the immunoSEQ multiplex PCR assay. For the multiplex PCR, a mixture combining 60 forward primers for TCR Vbeta segments and 13 reverse primers for TCR Jbeta segments was used. TCRdb obtained this table from immuneACCESS and retained in-frame rearrangements with V and J assigned. These tables miss some clones; where compared with another copy, unresolved V genes account for less than half of the shortfall, and the remainder is unexplained. Across this sample there are approximately 160,000 clones, with about four fifths seen only once. The ten top clones hold approximately 1.5% of the sample. Sequenced: PBMCs. All receptors come from a male donor in good health and CMV-seronegative.

The genes are TRBV19 and TRBJ1-6, with a possible D match to TRBD1 (6 bases). CDR3 length: 12 amino acids. V was pared by 9 bases and J by 6 bases, with 9 bases between. Germline V CDR1 and CDR2: LNHDA, SQIVND (reference sequence). CDR3 nucleotides: TGTGCCAGCAGGGGCCCTAATTCACCCCTCCACTTT. It codes for CASRGPNSPLHF.

Only one count was recorded for this clone. The V gene is TRBV6-5, the J gene TRBJ1-2; D gene uncertain. The CDR3 extends over 15 amino acids. Per the germline V gene, CDR1 is MNHEY and CDR2 is SVGAGI. Trimming took 5 bases from V and 0 from J, leaving 13 bases between them. For the CDR3, the DNA is TGTGCCAGCAGTAGGGCTGGGAGTGCTAACTATGGCTACACCTTC. Protein: CASSRAGSANYGYTF.

V gene TRBV4-2 combines with J gene TRBJ1-1; maybe TRBD1 (6 bases). The CDR3 has 15 amino acids. Germline V gene sequence: CDR1 LGHNA, CDR2 YNFKEQ. Trimming took off 0 bases at V and 1 base at J, with 9 bases between the two ends. The CDR3 loop reads CASSQEQTGNTEAFF. In DNA form, the CDR3 reads TGTGCCAGCAGCCAAGAACAGACAGGGAACACTGAAGCTTTCTTT.

This clone was observed a single time. The CDR3 here is CASSGQGSNTGELFF. DNA of the CDR3: TGTGCCAGTAGTGGACAGGGGAGCAACACCGGGGAGCTGTTTTTT. The rearrangement links TRBV19 to TRBJ2-2; TRBD1 aligns across 9 bases. From germline, CDR1 is LNHDA and CDR2 SQIVND (reference sequence). The CDR3 covers 15 residues. V dropped 5 bases and J dropped 2; count of bases not matched to a gene: 3.

The V gene is TRBV7-9, the J gene TRBJ2-7, with 7 bases matching TRBD2. After removal of 5 bases from V and 6 bases from J, the junction contained 13 bases not matched to a gene. From germline, CDR1 is SEHNR and CDR2 FQNEAQ (reference sequence). CDR3 size: 15 residues. The CDR3 reads CASSLKGLVVAEQYF. The CDR3 DNA reads TGTGCCAGCAGCCTAAAAGGACTAGTGGTCGCCGAGCAGTACTTC.

The DNA for the CDR3 is TGTGCCAGCAGTGCACGGACAGGGGGCTACACCGGGGAGCTGTTTTTT. Its translation: CASSARTGGYTGELFF. This chain connects TRBV27 to TRBJ2-2; TRBD1 matches 11 bases. This CDR3 has 16 amino acids. The V gene's germline CDR1 is MNHEY and CDR2 SMNVEV (reference sequence). J gave up 3 bases and V 5 bases, and 5 bases lay outside the gene matches.

The V gene is TRBV10-3, the J gene TRBJ1-2; D uncertain. The CDR3 covers 13 residues. Germline V gene data show CDR1 as ENHRY and CDR2 as SYGVKD. V dropped 7 bases and J dropped 3 bases, with 12 bases sitting between them. The CDR3 is CAINGERDYGYTF. The CDR3 nucleotides read TGTGCCATCAACGGAGAGCGAGACTATGGCTACACCTTC.